The clone carrying this T cell receptor beta chain was picked up many times. What it recognizes is unknown. These data are taken from a study of molecular identifiers for immune sequencing clone quantification. Study-level points and caveats: Whereas naive cells kept under 1% of molecules in clones above 20 RNA copies, such clones held over 99% in effectors.

MiXCR was run by TCRdb on the PCR reads, yielding one entry per CDR3 protein. The sample contains 38,000 or so distinct CDR3 sequences, 18% of which appear only once. After removal of 4 bases from V and 6 bases from J, the junction contained 10 bases not matched to a gene. This CDR3 comprises 17 residues. The sequenced sample was naive CD8+ T cells from blood, with Jurkat cell RNA spiked in. Subset described: FACS-sorted CD8+CD4-CCR7+CD45RA+ naive T cells. The genes are TRBV12-3 or TRBV12-4 and TRBJ2-1, with 12 bases that match TRBD2. This receptor was identified in a human donor in good health. Some libraries in this study had Jurkat cell RNA spiked in. CDR3 in DNA: TGTGCCAGCAGTTCCCCGACTAGCGGGAGTTTCGGCAATGAGCAGTTCTTC. Its translation: CASSSPTSGSFGNEQFF.